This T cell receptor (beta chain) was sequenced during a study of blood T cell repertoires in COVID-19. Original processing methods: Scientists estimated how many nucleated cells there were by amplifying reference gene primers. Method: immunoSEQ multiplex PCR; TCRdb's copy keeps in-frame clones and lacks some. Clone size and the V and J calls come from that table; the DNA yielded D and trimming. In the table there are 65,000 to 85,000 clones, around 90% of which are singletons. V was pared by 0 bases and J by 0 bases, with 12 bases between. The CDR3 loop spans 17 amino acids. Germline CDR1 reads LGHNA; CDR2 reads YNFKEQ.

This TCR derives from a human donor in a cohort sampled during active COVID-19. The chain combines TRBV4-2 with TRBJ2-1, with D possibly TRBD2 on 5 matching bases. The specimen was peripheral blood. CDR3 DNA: TGTGCCAGCAGCCAAGATTGGCGGGCGAGCTCCTACAATGAGCAGTTCTTC. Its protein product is CASSQDWRASSYNEQFF.